The source of this TCR beta chain is a study of T cell responses to AZD1222 COVID-19 vaccine. Clones were sequenced by immunoSEQ multiplex PCR, and TCRdb holds only the in-frame ones, with some missing. Of 130,000 to 150,000 clones in the sample, around 91% are singletons; the top ten hold around 5.5%. The germline gives CDR1 SGHAT, CDR2 FQNNGV. This CDR3 spans 13 amino acids. The V gene lost 6 bases and the J gene lost 12 bases, with 20 bases spanning the gap. The material was peripheral blood, obtained on day 0 of AZD1222 vaccination. The J gene is TRBJ1-1, the V gene TRBV11-2; tentatively, D is TRBD1 (6 bases). The source is an adult in good health. CDR3: CASSQGQMGEPFF. The CDR3 region has the DNA TGTGCCAGCAGTCAAGGACAGATGGGAGAACCTTTCTTT.